A single sample is the source of the 7 T cell receptor beta chains below, sequenced in a study of cytomegalovirus exposure and HLA in healthy donors. In the PCR, 60 Vbeta and 13 Jbeta primers were used. The table came from immunoSEQ multiplex PCR; TCRdb's copy has only in-frame clones and leaves some out. The sample has 77,000 or so clones, about 80% seen once. The sequenced sample was PBMCs. The receptors were sampled from a woman aged 40 to 50 in good health and CMV-seronegative.

The chain carries TRBV14 and TRBJ1-2; TRBD1 might be the D (5 bases). Trimming removed 5 bases from V and 8 bases from J, with 18 bases in between. CDR1 and CDR2 (germline): SGHDN, FVKESK. The CDR3 covers 14 residues. This CDR3 is CASSVRGFGGGYTF. CDR3 nucleotides: TGTGCCAGCAGCGTCCGGGGGTTTGGAGGAGGCTACACCTTC. The entire variable domain, with the rest obtained from reference TRBV14 and TRBJ1-2, is as follows: EAGVTQFPSHSVIEKGQTVTLRCDPISGHDNLYWYRRVMGKEIKFLLHFVKESKQDESGMPNNRFLAERTGGTYSTLKVQPAELEDSGVYFCASSVRGFGGGYTFGSGTRLTVV.

The rearrangement joins TRBV25-1 to TRBJ2-2, with a possible D match to TRBD2 (5 bases). The CDR3 has 14 residues. Between the trimmed V and J ends, which lost 3 bases and 5 bases, there was a span of 10 bases. The germline CDR1 and CDR2 sequences are MGHDK and SYGVNS. CDR3 coding DNA: TGTGCCAGCAGTGATGGACGGAGGACCGGGGAGCTGTTTTTT. Encoded protein: CASSDGRRTGELFF.

CDR3 sequence (DNA): TGTGCCAGCTCACCAAACCAGGATTCAGTCCACGAGCAGTACTTC. It yields the protein CASSPNQDSVHEQYF. The chain combines TRBV18 with TRBJ2-7; the D is unclear. Germline loops: CDR1 KGHSH, CDR2 LQKENI. Trimming left V 2 bases short and J 5 bases short, with 16 bases between. The CDR3 is 15 residues long.

V gene TRBV5-6 combines with J gene TRBJ2-1, with D tentatively TRBD1 (5 bases). Germline loops: CDR1 SGHDT, CDR2 YYEEEE. This CDR3 has 14 residues. V was trimmed by 0 bases and J by 8 bases, leaving 12 bases between them. CDR3 nucleotides: TGTGCCAGCAGCTTGGAACCCCAGGGTCATGAGCAGTTCTTC. It yields the protein CASSLEPQGHEQFF.

The chain recombines TRBV7-6 with TRBJ1-5; 11 positions match TRBD1. The CDR3 covers 15 residues. Germline lookup yields CDR1 SGHVS and CDR2 FNYEAQ. V trimming: 6 bases; J trimming: 5 bases; junction bases outside the gene matches: 6. CDR3 protein: CASSSGQGAYQPQHF. CDR3 nucleotide sequence: TGTGCCAGCAGTTCAGGACAGGGGGCGTATCAGCCCCAGCATTTT.

This clone was recorded only once. The rearrangement uses TRBV7-3 and TRBJ2-1; TRBD1 agrees at 7 bases. This CDR3 has 15 residues. Germline values: CDR1 SGHTA, CDR2 FQGTGA. V lost 3 bases, J lost 0 bases, and 2 bases stayed unmatched. CDR3 loop: CASSLTGSSYNEQFF. The DNA for the CDR3 is TGTGCCAGCAGCTTGACAGGGAGCTCCTACAATGAGCAGTTCTTC. Together with reference TRBV7-3 and TRBJ2-1, the CDR3 gives the full variable domain: GAGVSQTPSNKVTEKGKYVELRCDPISGHTALYWYRQSLGQGPEFLIYFQGTGAADDSGLPNDRFFAVRPEGSVSTLKIQRTERGDSAVYLCASSLTGSSYNEQFFGPGTRLTVL.

This clone was found once. The chain is built from TRBV18 and TRBJ2-7; a possible D gene is TRBD1 (6 bases). Trimming took off 3 bases at V and 3 bases at J, with 12 bases between the two ends. Germline V gene data show CDR1 as KGHSH and CDR2 as LQKENI. There are 14 residues in the CDR3. This chain's CDR3 is CASSPGQRDYEQYF. CDR3 DNA: TGTGCCAGCTCACCTGGACAGAGAGACTACGAGCAGTACTTC.